These 29 T cell receptor beta chains were all obtained from the same sample, sequenced in a study of blood T cell repertoires in COVID-19. Data came from immunoSEQ multiplex PCR; TCRdb stores just in-frame clones and leaves some out. The table shows around 250,000 clones, with around 85% occurring only once. The material sequenced was peripheral blood. Receptors originate from a man in his fifties with active or convalescent COVID-19.

The J gene is TRBJ2-7, the V gene TRBV7-2; D might be TRBD2 (6 bases). V was cut by 2 bases and J by 5 bases, with 22 bases left in between. Per germline, CDR1 SGHTA and CDR2 FQGNSA. The CDR3 loop spans 17 amino acids. CDR3 residues: CASSLIPGLEGVNEQYF. The CDR3 DNA sequence: TGTGCCAGCAGCTTAATTCCCGGTCTGGAGGGAGTCAACGAGCAGTACTTC.

The DNA of the CDR3 is TGCAGTGCTAGTCCTGTGGGCAGGTTGGGTCACACTGAAGCTTTCTTT. This encodes CSASPVGRLGHTEAFF. The chain is built from TRBV20-1 and TRBJ1-1, with D hard to call. Trimming took off 3 bases at V and 3 bases at J, with 20 bases between the two ends. The CDR3 has 16 amino acids. Germline values: CDR1 DFQATT, CDR2 SNEGSKA (reference sequence).

The chain carries TRBV5-5 and TRBJ2-1, with 11 positions matching TRBD2. This CDR3 spans 16 amino acids. Trimming at V came to 3 bases and at J to 9 bases, leaving 11 bases not matched to a gene. The V gene's germline CDR1 is SGHKS and CDR2 YYEKEE (reference sequence). Written as DNA, the CDR3 is TGTGCCAGCAGCTCGGGACTAGCGGCGGCCCGGGGTGAGCAGTTCTTC. Translating it yields CASSSGLAAARGEQFF.

The chain joins TRBV2 to TRBJ2-7, with D possibly matching TRBD1 (7 bases). V shed 2 bases and J shed 3 bases, with 14 bases lying between them. This CDR3 has 15 residues. In germline, CDR1 is SNHLY, CDR2 FYNNEI. The CDR3 DNA reads TGTGCCAGCAGTGAACGTGGAGGGGGCGGCTACGAGCAGTACTTC. Translated: CASSERGGGGYEQYF.

The chain employs TRBV5-1 and TRBJ2-7; unclear D gene. There are 14 residues in the CDR3. The ends were cut back, 3 bases at V and 2 bases at J, with 12 bases in the middle. CDR1 SGHRS and CDR2 YFSETQ come from the germline V gene. In DNA, the CDR3 is TGCGCCAGCAGCTCTACAGTACTTCCCTACGAGCAGTACTTC. Translation: CASSSTVLPYEQYF.

DNA for the CDR3: TGTGCCAGCAGTTACACGGGAAGCTCCTACGAGCAGTACTTC. It encodes CASSYTGSSYEQYF. The chain combines TRBV27 with TRBJ2-7; D possibly corresponds to TRBD2 (5 bases). Per the germline V gene, CDR1 is MNHEY and CDR2 is SMNVEV (reference sequence). The CDR3 is made up of 14 amino acids. The ends were cut back, 4 bases at V and 0 bases at J, with 10 bases in the middle.

The chain is built from TRBV4-1 and TRBJ1-6, with TRBD1 identical over 7 bases. The CDR3 length is 17 residues. Unmatched junction bases numbered 5, after V lost 2 bases and J lost 1 base. Germline loops: CDR1 MGHRA, CDR2 YSYEKL. CDR3 amino acids: CASSQWTGGSYNSPLHF. CDR3 DNA sequence: TGCGCCAGCAGCCAATGGACAGGTGGATCCTATAATTCACCCCTCCACTTT.

The V call is TRBV9, the J call TRBJ1-2; 8 bases agree with TRBD1. J lost 4 bases, V lost 0 bases, and 5 bases had no gene match. CDR1 and CDR2 (germline): SGDLS, YYNGEE. The length of the CDR3 is 15 residues. Here the CDR3 reads CASSVGTGGTYGYTF. The CDR3 coding sequence is TGTGCCAGCAGCGTAGGAACAGGGGGGACCTATGGCTACACCTTC.

V is TRBV7-8 and J is TRBJ2-1; 7 nucleotides align to TRBD2. With V trimmed by 3 bases and J by 6 bases, 8 bases remained unmatched. In germline, CDR1 is SGHVS, CDR2 FQNEAQ. The CDR3 totals 15 residues. The CDR3 DNA reads as TGTGCCAGCAGCTTTTGGGAGGGCCGGGGCAATGAGCAGTTCTTC. Its protein is CASSFWEGRGNEQFF.

V is TRBV12-3 or TRBV12-4 and J is TRBJ1-2, with D perhaps TRBD1 (5 bases). The CDR3 has 13 amino acids. Trimming left V 3 bases short and J 7 bases short, with 12 bases between. The CDR3 loop is CASSFFTGGGYTF. The CDR3 DNA is TGTGCCAGCAGTTTTTTTACAGGTGGTGGCTACACCTTC.

The chain employs TRBV18 and TRBJ2-1; D perhaps matches TRBD1 (5 bases). This CDR3 contains 14 residues. V was pared by 5 bases and J by 1 base, with 9 bases between. In germline, CDR1 is KGHSH, CDR2 LQKENI. This CDR3 reads CASSGARSYNEQFF. In DNA form, the CDR3 reads TGTGCCAGCTCAGGGGCCAGGTCCTACAATGAGCAGTTCTTC.

This clone is a singleton in its sample. The chain has TRBV5-1 and TRBJ2-1; 8 bases line up with TRBD2. The J segment lost 1 base and the V segment lost 1 base, leaving 4 bases of the junction unmatched. This CDR3 has 16 amino acids. CDR1 is SGHRS and CDR2 is YFSETQ in the germline V gene. CDR3 nucleotide sequence: TGCGCCAGCAGCTTGTCCGGGAGGGCGTCCTACAATGAGCAGTTCTTC. It codes for CASSLSGRASYNEQFF.

This clone has only one observation. The genes are TRBV7-9 and TRBJ1-1, with TRBD1 as a possible D gene (5 bases). The germline V gene has CDR1 SEHNR and CDR2 FQNEAQ (reference sequence). V gave up 5 bases and J gave up 1 base, with 11 bases separating them. CDR3 size: 14 residues. In nucleotides, the CDR3 is TGTGCCAGCAGCCCGGACACCGAGAACACTGAAGCTTTCTTT. Translated: CASSPDTENTEAFF. Using reference TRBV7-9 and TRBJ1-1 for the parts outside the CDR3, the full variable domain is DTGVSQNPRHKITKRGQNVTFRCDPISEHNRLYWYRQTLGQGPEFLTYFQNEAQLEKSRLLSDRFSAERPKGSFSTLEIQRTEQGDSAMYLCASSPDTENTEAFFGQGTRLTVV.

V and J are TRBV4-2 and TRBJ2-3, with D perhaps matching TRBD2 (6 bases). V lost 0 bases and J lost 3, with 16 bases in between. CDR1 and CDR2 from the germline V gene are LGHNA and YNFKEQ. The CDR3 consists of 17 residues. The CDR3 reads CASSQELGGGTTDTQYF. CDR3 sequence (DNA): TGTGCCAGCAGCCAAGAATTGGGGGGAGGAACGACAGATACGCAGTATTTT.

This clone was seen more than once but under ten times. The chain has TRBV30 and TRBJ1-2; possible D gene TRBD1, 5 bases. Trimming pared 2 bases from V and 4 bases from J, leaving 14 bases between. The CDR3 loop spans 14 amino acids. CDR1 and CDR2 from the germline V gene are GTSNPN and SVGIG (reference sequence). CDR3 amino acids: CAWSTPWGGYGYTF. The CDR3 DNA follows: TGTGCCTGGAGTACCCCCTGGGGGGGCTATGGCTACACCTTC.

Relative to its sample, this clone is large (0.1 to 1%). CDR3 amino acids: CASSVADYTYNEQFF. CDR3 nucleotides: TGCGCCAGCAGCGTGGCGGACTATACCTACAATGAGCAGTTCTTC. The V and J genes are TRBV4-3 and TRBJ2-1; D is perhaps TRBD2 (6 bases). V was cut by 5 bases and J by 2 bases, with 13 bases left in between. The CDR3 covers 15 residues. CDR1 is LGHNA, CDR2 YSLEER, per germline.

V is TRBV7-9 and J is TRBJ2-7, with 7 bases fitting TRBD2. The CDR3 covers 14 residues. Germline CDR1 is SEHNR and CDR2 is FQNEAQ (reference sequence). The J segment lost 2 bases and the V segment lost 5 bases, leaving 6 bases of the junction unmatched. The CDR3 DNA reads TGTGCCAGCAGCCCTCTAGCGGTTCCCTACGAGCAGTACTTC. It translates to CASSPLAVPYEQYF.

The chain uses TRBV12-2 and TRBJ2-3; the table names TRBD2, a call not compared with the DNA. TRBV12-2 is described as a pseudogene. This CDR3 contains 21 residues. As DNA, the CDR3 is TGTGCAAGTCGCCGACTCAACCTGGGACTAGCGGGAGGCGTGAGCGGAGATACGCAGTATTTT. Protein sequence: CASRRLNLGLAGGVSGDTQYF.

The chain has TRBV6-2 or TRBV6-3 and TRBJ2-7; 10 nucleotides agree with TRBD1. This CDR3 region has 15 residues. V shed 4 bases and J 3 bases; nucleotides not matched to a gene: 6. Looked up from germline, CDR1 is MNHEY and CDR2 is SVGEGT. CDR3 sequence reads: CASSLTDRGVYEQYF. The DNA for the CDR3 is TGTGCCAGCAGTTTAACGGACAGGGGGGTCTACGAGCAGTACTTC.

The rearrangement links TRBV5-1 to TRBJ1-3; 7 nucleotides align to TRBD1. Germline V gives CDR1 SGHRS, CDR2 YFSETQ. J lost 0 bases, V lost 0 bases, and 3 bases had no gene match. There are 16 residues in the CDR3. CDR3 amino acids: CASSLGDRASGNTIYF. CDR3 coding DNA: TGCGCCAGCAGCTTGGGTGACAGGGCCTCTGGAAACACCATATATTTT. The whole variable domain, filled in from reference TRBV5-1 and TRBJ1-3, reads KAGVTQTPRYLIKTRGQQVTLSCSPISGHRSVSWYQQTPGQGLQFLFEYFSETQRNKGNFPGRFSGRQFSNSRSEMNVSTLELGDSALYLCASSLGDRASGNTIYFGEGSWLTVV.

This chain links TRBV5-6 with TRBJ2-7, with 8 bases identical to TRBD1. This CDR3 contains 15 residues. With 4 bases clipped from V and 0 bases from J, the junction kept 6 bases outside the gene matches. Germline V gives CDR1 SGHDT, CDR2 YYEEEE. The CDR3 sequence is CASSNRGSHSYEQYF. The CDR3 DNA is TGTGCCAGCAGCAACAGGGGGTCCCACTCCTACGAGCAGTACTTC.

The genes are TRBV5-8 and TRBJ2-7; 8 bases line up with TRBD1. Losses at the gene ends were 4 bases for V and 3 bases for J; bases not matched to a gene: 6. CDR1 and CDR2 from the germline V gene are SGHTS and YDEGEE. There are 14 residues in the CDR3. CDR3 in DNA: TGTGCCAGCAGCCCAGGACAGGGACGCTACGAGCAGTACTTC. The encoded protein is CASSPGQGRYEQYF.

CDR3 nucleotide sequence: TGTGCCAGCTCAAGGGACAGGGGACCCACCGGGGAGCTGTTTTTT. It translates to CASSRDRGPTGELFF. The chain links TRBV18 to TRBJ2-2; the match to TRBD1 covers 10 bases. After removal of 5 bases from V and 4 bases from J, the junction contained 4 bases not matched to a gene. CDR3 length: 15 amino acids. Per the germline V gene, CDR1 is KGHSH and CDR2 is LQKENI.

The chain recombines TRBV3-1 (or the pseudogene TRBV3-2) with TRBJ2-1; D is ambiguous. This CDR3 contains 11 residues. The V gene lost 1 base and the J gene lost 8 bases, with 3 bases spanning the gap. Per germline, CDR1 LGHDT and CDR2 YNNKEL (reference sequence). The CDR3 coding sequence is TGTGCCAGCAGCCAAGTCTATGAGCAGTTCTTC. The encoded protein is CASSQVYEQFF.

The chain is built from TRBV3-1 (or the pseudogene TRBV3-2) and TRBJ1-6, with D hard to call. CDR1 LGHDT and CDR2 YNNKEL come from the germline V gene (reference sequence). There are 13 residues in the CDR3. The V and J ends lost 1 base and 9 bases respectively, with 7 bases between them. The CDR3 DNA is TGTGCCAGCAGCCAAGTCGGGGTTTCACCCCTCCACTTT. Protein sequence: CASSQVGVSPLHF.

Only a few counts were recorded for this clone. The chain carries TRBV5-1 and TRBJ2-5; 7 bases line up with TRBD1. Per germline, CDR1 SGHRS and CDR2 YFSETQ. V lost 4 bases, J lost 5 bases, and 14 bases stayed unmatched. The CDR3 sequence is 16 residues long. The CDR3 bases are TGCGCCAGCAGCCCCGGAATTTACAGGGGATGGGAGACCCAGTACTTC. Encoded protein: CASSPGIYRGWETQYF.

The chain has TRBV6-6 and TRBJ2-7, with D possibly being TRBD2 (6 bases). Looked up from germline, CDR1 is MNHNY and CDR2 is SVGAGI (reference sequence). The CDR3 consists of 15 residues. Trimming shortened V by 10 bases and J by 0 bases, and 19 bases separated the two germline ends. Here the CDR3 reads CATGDRGAYSYEQYF. The CDR3 DNA sequence: TGTGCCACCGGGGACCGCGGGGCTTACTCCTACGAGCAGTACTTC.

This clone was recorded a few times. The gene calls are TRBV4-2 and TRBJ2-3; TRBD2 matches 14 bases. The V gene's germline CDR1 is LGHNA and CDR2 YNFKEQ. J lost 11 bases, V lost 0 bases, and 10 bases had no gene match. There are 17 residues in the CDR3. Here the CDR3 reads CASSQDDGTSGRVGQYF. CDR3 nucleotide sequence: TGTGCCAGCAGCCAAGATGACGGGACTAGCGGGAGAGTTGGGCAGTATTTT.

The chain uses TRBV6-6 and TRBJ1-4; TRBD1 matches at 8 bases. The CDR3 consists of 13 residues. Per germline, CDR1 MNHNY and CDR2 SVGAGI (reference sequence). V shed 6 bases, J shed 6 bases, and the junction held 3 bases outside the gene matches. This CDR3 reads CASRDRVYEKLFF. CDR3 coding DNA: TGTGCCAGCAGGGACAGGGTTTATGAAAAACTGTTTTTT.